This TCR beta chain was captured in a study of cytomegalovirus exposure and HLA in healthy donors. The primer mix had 60 Vbeta and 13 Jbeta primers. The assay was immunoSEQ multiplex PCR, and TCRdb's table has in-frame clones only and misses some. Among about 94,000 clones listed, 70% to 80% were seen once. The length of the CDR3 is 16 residues. Germline CDR1 ENHRY, CDR2 SYGVKD. Trimming removed 3 bases at V and 4 bases at J, with 18 bases between. This sequence joins TRBV10-3 and TRBJ1-1; the D is unclear. This receptor was taken from a man aged 30 to 39 in good health and CMV-seropositive. Sequenced input: PBMCs. CDR3 in amino acids: CAISDGITYRVTEAFF. CDR3 DNA sequence: TGTGCCATCAGTGATGGCATTACTTACCGGGTCACTGAAGCTTTCTTT.